This entry concerns a single T cell receptor (beta chain). The entry originates in a study of neurological immune-mediated disorders. TCRdb re-derived calls from the 5' RACE reads in MiXCR, one entry per CDR3 protein. Here the sample spans 45,000 to 60,000 distinct CDR3 sequences, roughly 3.5% being singletons. From germline, CDR1 is SGHAT and CDR2 FQNNGV. J gave up 2 bases and V 5 bases, and 9 bases lay outside the gene matches. This CDR3 contains 15 residues. The TCR comes from a man aged 25-40 years with multiple sclerosis. Sequenced material: PBMCs. This chain links TRBV11-2 with TRBJ2-7; TRBD2 agrees at 7 bases. The CDR3 nucleotides read TGTGCCAGCAGCCCCCGTGCAGGGACTACCTACGAGCAGTACTTC. Its protein product is CASSPRAGTTYEQYF.